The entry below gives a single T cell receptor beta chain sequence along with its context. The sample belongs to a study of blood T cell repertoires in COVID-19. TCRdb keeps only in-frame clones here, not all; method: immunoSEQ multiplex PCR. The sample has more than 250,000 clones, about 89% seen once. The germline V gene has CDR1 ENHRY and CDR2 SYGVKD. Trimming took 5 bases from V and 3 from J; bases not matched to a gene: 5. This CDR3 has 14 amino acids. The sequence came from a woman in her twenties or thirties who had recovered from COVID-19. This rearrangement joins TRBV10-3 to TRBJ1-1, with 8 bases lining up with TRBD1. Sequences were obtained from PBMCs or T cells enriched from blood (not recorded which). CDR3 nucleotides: TGTGCCATCAGTCTTGGACAGGGCGACACTGAAGCTTTCTTT. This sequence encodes CAISLGQGDTEAFF.